This T cell receptor (beta chain) was sequenced during a study of preoperative IRX-2 immunotherapy in early breast cancer. V lost 2 bases, J lost 1 base, and 15 bases lay in between. Germline loops: CDR1 SGHKS, CDR2 YYEKEE (reference sequence). The CDR3 runs 16 residues. The sample's treatment: preoperative locoregional IRX-2 cytokine immunotherapy. Samples came from a phase Ib trial of preoperative locoregional IRX-2 cytokine immunotherapy. Method: immunoSEQ multiplex PCR; TCRdb's copy keeps in-frame clones and lacks some. The sample shows 43,000 or so clones, approximately 95% of them seen only once.

The starting material was tumor tissue, obtained after IRX-2 immunotherapy. The chain couples TRBV5-5 to TRBJ2-5; either TRBD1 or TRBD2 may fit D (5 bases each). This clonotype originated in a human donor with breast cancer. The DNA for the CDR3 is TGTGCCAGCAGCTTCAGGGAGCTGGGGATCCAAGAGACCCAGTACTTC. Residues: CASSFRELGIQETQYF.